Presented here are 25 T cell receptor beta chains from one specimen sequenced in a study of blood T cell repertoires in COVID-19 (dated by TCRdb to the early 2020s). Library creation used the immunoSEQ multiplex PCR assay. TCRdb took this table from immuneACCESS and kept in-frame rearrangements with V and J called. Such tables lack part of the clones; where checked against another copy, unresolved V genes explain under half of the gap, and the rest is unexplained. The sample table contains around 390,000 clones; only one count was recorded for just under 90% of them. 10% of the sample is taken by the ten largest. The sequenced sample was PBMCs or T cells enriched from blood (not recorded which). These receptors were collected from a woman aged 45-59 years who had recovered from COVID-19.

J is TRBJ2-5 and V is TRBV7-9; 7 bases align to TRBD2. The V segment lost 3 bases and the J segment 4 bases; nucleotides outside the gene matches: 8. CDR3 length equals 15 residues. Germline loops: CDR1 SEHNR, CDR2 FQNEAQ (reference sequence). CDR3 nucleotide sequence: TGTGCCAGCAGCTTGGGGGAGGGGCGTTTAGAGACCCAGTACTTC. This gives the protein CASSLGEGRLETQYF.

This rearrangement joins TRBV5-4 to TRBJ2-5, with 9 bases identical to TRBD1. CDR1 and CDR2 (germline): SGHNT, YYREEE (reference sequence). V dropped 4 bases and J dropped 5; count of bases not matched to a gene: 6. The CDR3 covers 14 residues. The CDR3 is CASSPGTGRETQYF. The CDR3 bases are TGTGCCAGCAGCCCTGGGACAGGGAGGGAGACCCAGTACTTC.

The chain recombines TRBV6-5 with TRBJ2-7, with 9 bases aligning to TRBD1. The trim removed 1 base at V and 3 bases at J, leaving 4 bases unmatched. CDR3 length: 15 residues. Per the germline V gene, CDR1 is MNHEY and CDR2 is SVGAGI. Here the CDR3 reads CASSYLPGQGYEQYF. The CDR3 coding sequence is TGTGCCAGCAGTTACTTACCGGGACAGGGCTACGAGCAGTACTTC.

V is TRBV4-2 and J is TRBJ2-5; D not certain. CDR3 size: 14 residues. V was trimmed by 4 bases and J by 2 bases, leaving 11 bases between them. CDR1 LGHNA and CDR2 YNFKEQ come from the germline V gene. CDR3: CASSRWKEQETQYF. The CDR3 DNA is TGTGCCAGCAGCCGATGGAAGGAGCAAGAGACCCAGTACTTC.

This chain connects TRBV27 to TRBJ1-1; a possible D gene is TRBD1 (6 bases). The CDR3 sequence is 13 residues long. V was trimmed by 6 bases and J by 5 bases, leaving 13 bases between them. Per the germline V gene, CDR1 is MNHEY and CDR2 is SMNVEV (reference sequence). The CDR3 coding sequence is TGTGCCAGCAGAACAGGGTCGGTAACTGAAGCTTTCTTT. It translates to CASRTGSVTEAFF.

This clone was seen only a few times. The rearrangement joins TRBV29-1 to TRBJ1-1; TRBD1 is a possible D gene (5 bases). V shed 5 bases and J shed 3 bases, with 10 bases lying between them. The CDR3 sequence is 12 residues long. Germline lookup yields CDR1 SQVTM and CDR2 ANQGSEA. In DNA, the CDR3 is TGCAGCGTTTTCGCGACAGACACTGAAGCTTTCTTT. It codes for CSVFATDTEAFF.

The DNA of the CDR3 is TGTGCCAGCAGCGTGGGGCTCGCGGGGGGTGGCACCGGGGAGCTGTTTTTT. This gives the protein CASSVGLAGGGTGELFF. This chain links TRBV9 with TRBJ2-2, with TRBD2 matching 8 bases. The V and J ends lost 2 bases and 4 bases, in that order; junction bases with no gene match: 10. The CDR3 is 17 residues long. CDR1 is SGDLS, CDR2 YYNGEE, per germline.

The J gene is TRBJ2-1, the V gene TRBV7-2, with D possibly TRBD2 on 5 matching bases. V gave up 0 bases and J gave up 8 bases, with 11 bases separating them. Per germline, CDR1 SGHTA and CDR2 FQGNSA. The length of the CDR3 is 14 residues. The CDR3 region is CASSLAAGEYEQFF. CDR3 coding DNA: TGTGCCAGCAGCTTAGCGGCCGGGGAGTATGAGCAGTTCTTC.

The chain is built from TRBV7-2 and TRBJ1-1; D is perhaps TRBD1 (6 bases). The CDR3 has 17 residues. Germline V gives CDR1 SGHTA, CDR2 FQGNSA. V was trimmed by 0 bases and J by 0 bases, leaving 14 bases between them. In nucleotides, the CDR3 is TGTGCCAGCAGCTTAGCGACAGGTTATATGGTGAACACTGAAGCTTTCTTT. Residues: CASSLATGYMVNTEAFF.

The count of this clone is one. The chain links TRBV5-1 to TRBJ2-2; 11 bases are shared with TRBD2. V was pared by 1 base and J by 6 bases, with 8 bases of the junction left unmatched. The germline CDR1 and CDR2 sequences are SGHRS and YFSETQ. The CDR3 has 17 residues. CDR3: CASSLKVAGGPSGELFF. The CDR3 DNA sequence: TGCGCCAGCAGCTTGAAGGTAGCGGGGGGGCCGTCCGGGGAGCTGTTTTTT.

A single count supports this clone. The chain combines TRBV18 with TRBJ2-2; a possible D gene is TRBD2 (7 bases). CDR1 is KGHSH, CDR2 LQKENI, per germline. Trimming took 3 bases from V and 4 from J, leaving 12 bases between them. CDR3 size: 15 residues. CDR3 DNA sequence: TGTGCCAGCTCACCTTACGGGGGGCCCACCGGGGAGCTGTTTTTT. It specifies CASSPYGGPTGELFF.

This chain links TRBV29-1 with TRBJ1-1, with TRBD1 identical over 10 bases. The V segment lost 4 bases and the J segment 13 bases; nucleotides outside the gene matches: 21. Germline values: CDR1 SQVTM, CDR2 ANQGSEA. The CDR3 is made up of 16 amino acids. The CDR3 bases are TGCAGCGTTGTTCGTAGTGAGGGATGGCGGACAGGGGGTTGTTTCTTT. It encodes CSVVRSEGWRTGGCFF.

The CDR3 sequence is CASSLGAPLNTEAFF. CDR3 coding DNA: TGCGCCAGCAGCTTAGGGGCTCCTCTAAACACTGAAGCTTTCTTT. This chain joins TRBV5-1 and TRBJ1-1; a possible D gene is TRBD1 (5 bases). CDR1 is SGHRS, CDR2 YFSETQ, per germline. With 2 bases removed from V and 2 bases from J, the gap between germline ends came to 13 bases. CDR3 size: 15 residues.

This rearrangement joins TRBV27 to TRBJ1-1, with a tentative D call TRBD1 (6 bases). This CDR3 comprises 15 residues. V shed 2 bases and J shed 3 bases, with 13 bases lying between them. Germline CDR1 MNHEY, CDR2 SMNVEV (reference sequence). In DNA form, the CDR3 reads TGTGCCAGCAGTTTAGACAGCAGGGGTTACACTGAAGCTTTCTTT. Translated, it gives CASSLDSRGYTEAFF.

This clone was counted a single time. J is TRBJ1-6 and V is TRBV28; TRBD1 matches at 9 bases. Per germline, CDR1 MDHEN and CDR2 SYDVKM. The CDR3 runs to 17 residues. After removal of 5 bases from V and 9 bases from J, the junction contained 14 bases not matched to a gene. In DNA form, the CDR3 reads TGTGCCAGCAGTCCGCTTTGGGGGGACAGGGACCCTTCACCCCTCCACTTT. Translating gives CASSPLWGDRDPSPLHF.

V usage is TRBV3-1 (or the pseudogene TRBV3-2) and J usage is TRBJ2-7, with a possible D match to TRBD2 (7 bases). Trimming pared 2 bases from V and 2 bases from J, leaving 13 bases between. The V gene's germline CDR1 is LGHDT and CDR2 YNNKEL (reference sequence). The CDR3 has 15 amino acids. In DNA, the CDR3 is TGTGCCAGCAGCCAAAGCGGGGACACGCCCTACGAGCAGTACTTC. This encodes CASSQSGDTPYEQYF.

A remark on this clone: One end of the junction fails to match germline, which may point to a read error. CDR3 protein: CASSQTGTRCTF. DNA of the CDR3: TGTGCCAGCAGCCAAACGGGGACACGGTGCACCTTC. The V and J genes are TRBV3-1 (or the pseudogene TRBV3-2) and TRBJ2-7, with a possible D match to TRBD1 (6 bases). This CDR3 comprises 12 residues. Germline V gives CDR1 LGHDT, CDR2 YNNKEL (reference sequence).

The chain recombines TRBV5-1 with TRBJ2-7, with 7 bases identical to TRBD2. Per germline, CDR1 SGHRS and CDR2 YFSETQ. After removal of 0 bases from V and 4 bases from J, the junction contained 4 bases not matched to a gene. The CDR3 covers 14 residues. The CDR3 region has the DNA TGCGCCAGCAGCTTGGTCATCGGGGGGTACGAGCAGTACTTC. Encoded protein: CASSLVIGGYEQYF.

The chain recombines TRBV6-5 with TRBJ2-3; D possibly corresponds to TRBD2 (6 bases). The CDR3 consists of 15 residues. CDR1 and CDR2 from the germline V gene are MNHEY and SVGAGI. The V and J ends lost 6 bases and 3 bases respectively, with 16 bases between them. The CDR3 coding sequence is TGTGCCAGCAGGATTTCGAGGGACTTAACAGATACGCAGTATTTT. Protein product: CASRISRDLTDTQYF.

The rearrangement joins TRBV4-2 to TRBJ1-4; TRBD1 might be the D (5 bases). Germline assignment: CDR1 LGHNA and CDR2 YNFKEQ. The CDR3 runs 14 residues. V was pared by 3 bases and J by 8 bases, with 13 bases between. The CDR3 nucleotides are TGTGCCAGCAGCCAGACCCTTGGGGGGGAAAAACTGTTTTTT. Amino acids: CASSQTLGGEKLFF.

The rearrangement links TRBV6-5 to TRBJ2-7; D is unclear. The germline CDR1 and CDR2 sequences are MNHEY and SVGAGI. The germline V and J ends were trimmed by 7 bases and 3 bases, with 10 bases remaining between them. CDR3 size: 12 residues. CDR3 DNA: TGTGCCAGCATAGGAGAGGTCTACGAGCAGTACTTC. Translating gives CASIGEVYEQYF.

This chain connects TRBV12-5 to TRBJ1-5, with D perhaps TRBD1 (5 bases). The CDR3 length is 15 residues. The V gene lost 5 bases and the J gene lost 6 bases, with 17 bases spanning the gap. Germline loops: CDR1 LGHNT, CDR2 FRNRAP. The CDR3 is CASGQGGAHGQPQHF. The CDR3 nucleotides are TGTGCTAGTGGTCAAGGTGGGGCGCACGGTCAGCCCCAGCATTTT.

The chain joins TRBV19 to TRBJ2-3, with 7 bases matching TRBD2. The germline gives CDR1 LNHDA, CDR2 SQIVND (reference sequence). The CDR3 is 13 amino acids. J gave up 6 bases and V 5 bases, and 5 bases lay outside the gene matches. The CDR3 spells CASSPSGGDTQYF. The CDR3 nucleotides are TGTGCCAGTAGTCCATCCGGGGGGGATACGCAGTATTTT.

The CDR3 nucleotides are TGTGCCAGCAGTGCGGGACAGGGCTCTGGAAACACCATATATTTT. It encodes CASSAGQGSGNTIYF. The rearrangement uses TRBV2 and TRBJ1-3; 9 nucleotides agree with TRBD1. V dropped 4 bases and J dropped 0; count of bases not matched to a gene: 1. Germline-derived CDR1 and CDR2 are SNHLY and FYNNEI. This CDR3 is built from 15 residues.

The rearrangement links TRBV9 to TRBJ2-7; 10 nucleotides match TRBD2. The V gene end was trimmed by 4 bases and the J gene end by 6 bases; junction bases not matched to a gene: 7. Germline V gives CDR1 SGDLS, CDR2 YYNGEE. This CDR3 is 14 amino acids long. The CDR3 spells CASSPTGLATEQYF. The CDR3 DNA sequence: TGTGCCAGCAGCCCAACGGGACTAGCGACCGAGCAGTACTTC.